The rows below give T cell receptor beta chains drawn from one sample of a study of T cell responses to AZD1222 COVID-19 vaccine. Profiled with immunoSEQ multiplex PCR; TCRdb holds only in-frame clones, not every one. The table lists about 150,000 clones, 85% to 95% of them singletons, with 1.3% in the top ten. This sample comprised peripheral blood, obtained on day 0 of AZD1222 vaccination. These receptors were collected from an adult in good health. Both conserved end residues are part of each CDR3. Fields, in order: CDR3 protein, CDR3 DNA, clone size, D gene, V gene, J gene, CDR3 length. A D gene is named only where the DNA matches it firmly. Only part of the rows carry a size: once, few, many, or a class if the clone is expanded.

CDR3 protein: CASSNSGSGRDEQFF
CDR3 DNA: TGTGCCAGCAGCAACAGCGGGTCCGGCCGAGATGAGCAGTTCTTC
clone size: once
D gene: NA
V gene: TRBV7-9
J gene: TRBJ2-1
CDR3 length: 15

CDR3 protein: CASSSTGTYGYTF
CDR3 DNA: TGTGCCAGCAGTTCGACAGGGACATATGGCTACACCTTC
clone size: NA
D gene: TRBD1
V gene: TRBV6-2/TRBV6-3
J gene: TRBJ1-2
CDR3 length: 13

CDR3 protein: CASSLYVFGQGADGYTF
CDR3 DNA: TGTGCCAGCAGCTTATACGTATTCGGACAGGGGGCGGACGGCTACACCTTC
clone size: once
D gene: TRBD1
V gene: TRBV7-8
J gene: TRBJ1-2
CDR3 length: 17

CDR3 protein: CASRTGFTEAFF
CDR3 DNA: TGTGCCAGTAGGACAGGGTTTACTGAAGCTTTCTTT
clone size: NA
D gene: TRBD1
V gene: TRBV19
J gene: TRBJ1-1
CDR3 length: 12

CDR3 protein: CASSSPGSSGSSEKLFF
CDR3 DNA: TGTGCCAGCAGCTCGCCCGGGTCGAGCGGGTCGAGTGAAAAACTGTTTTTT
clone size: NA
D gene: NA
V gene: TRBV5-6
J gene: TRBJ1-4
CDR3 length: 17

CDR3 protein: CASSYGVYSYNSPLHF
CDR3 DNA: TGTGCCAGCAGTTACGGGGTTTACTCCTATAATTCACCCCTCCACTTT
clone size: NA
D gene: NA
V gene: TRBV6-5
J gene: TRBJ1-6
CDR3 length: 16

CDR3 protein: CASSQDTVMVDSPLHF
CDR3 DNA: TGTGCCAGCAGCCAAGATACGGTTATGGTGGATTCACCCCTCCACTTT
clone size: NA
D gene: NA
V gene: TRBV4-2
J gene: TRBJ1-6
CDR3 length: 16

CDR3 protein: CASSYDRAHSNYGYTF
CDR3 DNA: TGTGCCAGCAGCTATGACAGGGCCCACTCCAACTATGGCTACACCTTC
clone size: NA
D gene: TRBD1
V gene: TRBV5-6
J gene: TRBJ1-2
CDR3 length: 16

CDR3 protein: CASSPQGALVNTGELFF
CDR3 DNA: TGTGCCAGCTCACCACAGGGGGCCCTTGTAAACACCGGGGAGCTGTTTTTT
clone size: few
D gene: TRBD1
V gene: TRBV18
J gene: TRBJ2-2
CDR3 length: 17

CDR3 protein: CASSLEDGEGYGYTF
CDR3 DNA: TGCGCCAGCAGCTTGGAGGACGGGGAGGGCTATGGCTACACCTTC
clone size: NA
D gene: NA
V gene: TRBV5-1
J gene: TRBJ1-2
CDR3 length: 15

CDR3 protein: CASSLLDEQFF
CDR3 DNA: TGTGCCAGCAGCTTACTTGATGAGCAGTTCTTC
clone size: NA
D gene: NA
V gene: TRBV7-2
J gene: TRBJ2-1
CDR3 length: 11

CDR3 protein: CASSLEREVGYTF
CDR3 DNA: TGTGCCAGCTCACTCGAACGAGAGGTTGGCTACACCTTC
clone size: NA
D gene: NA
V gene: TRBV18
J gene: TRBJ1-2
CDR3 length: 13

CDR3 protein: CASATSSGSEDEAFF
CDR3 DNA: TGTGCCAGCGCAACGAGTTCGGGAAGTGAGGATGAAGCTTTCTTT
clone size: NA
D gene: NA
V gene: TRBV6-4
J gene: TRBJ1-1
CDR3 length: 15

CDR3 protein: CASSLGGLAGATGELFF
CDR3 DNA: TGTGCCAGCAGCTTGGGGGGACTAGCGGGTGCCACCGGGGAGCTGTTTTTT
clone size: NA
D gene: TRBD2
V gene: TRBV5-4
J gene: TRBJ2-2
CDR3 length: 17

CDR3 protein: CASEGIGDGYTF
CDR3 DNA: TGTGCCAGCGAAGGAATAGGGGATGGCTACACCTTC
clone size: NA
D gene: NA
V gene: TRBV6-5
J gene: TRBJ1-2
CDR3 length: 12

CDR3 protein: CASSRAGGASTDTQYF
CDR3 DNA: TGTGCCAGCAGCCGGGCGGGGGGAGCCTCCACAGATACGCAGTATTTT
clone size: NA
D gene: TRBD2
V gene: TRBV7-3
J gene: TRBJ2-3
CDR3 length: 16

CDR3 protein: CASSYMEGSTEAFF
CDR3 DNA: TGTGCCAGCAGTTATATGGAGGGGTCCACTGAAGCTTTCTTT
clone size: NA
D gene: NA
V gene: TRBV6-7
J gene: TRBJ1-1
CDR3 length: 14

CDR3 protein: CATSRERSSYNEQFF
CDR3 DNA: TGTGCCACCAGCAGAGAGAGGAGCTCCTACAATGAGCAGTTCTTC
clone size: NA
D gene: NA
V gene: TRBV15
J gene: TRBJ2-1
CDR3 length: 15

CDR3 protein: CASSRLTSGYNEQFF
CDR3 DNA: TGCGCCAGCAGCCGATTGACTAGCGGATACAATGAGCAGTTCTTC
clone size: NA
D gene: TRBD2
V gene: TRBV4-1
J gene: TRBJ2-1
CDR3 length: 15

CDR3 protein: CASSVEQAPRGNSPLHF
CDR3 DNA: TGTGCCAGCAGCGTAGAACAGGCTCCTAGAGGTAATTCACCCCTCCACTTT
clone size: NA
D gene: NA
V gene: TRBV9
J gene: TRBJ1-6
CDR3 length: 17

CDR3 protein: CASRRTALSYNEQFF
CDR3 DNA: TGTGCCAGCAGACGGACAGCATTATCCTACAATGAGCAGTTCTTC
clone size: NA
D gene: NA
V gene: TRBV6-5
J gene: TRBJ2-1
CDR3 length: 15

CDR3 protein: CASSLVGGANEKLFF
CDR3 DNA: TGCGCCAGCAGCTTGGTTGGGGGAGCTAATGAAAAACTGTTTTTT
clone size: NA
D gene: NA
V gene: TRBV5-1
J gene: TRBJ1-4
CDR3 length: 15

CDR3 protein: CASSPRSEEKLFF
CDR3 DNA: TGTGCCAGCTCACCAAGATCGGAAGAAAAACTGTTTTTT
clone size: NA
D gene: NA
V gene: TRBV18
J gene: TRBJ1-4
CDR3 length: 13

CDR3 protein: CASSPYVGVDDQPQHF
CDR3 DNA: TGTGCCAGCTCACCGTACGTTGGGGTAGACGATCAGCCCCAGCATTTT
clone size: NA
D gene: NA
V gene: TRBV18
J gene: TRBJ1-5
CDR3 length: 16

CDR3 protein: CARKVPGPSSGNTIYF
CDR3 DNA: TGCGCCAGGAAGGTACCAGGACCTAGCTCTGGAAACACCATATATTTT
clone size: NA
D gene: NA
V gene: TRBV5-1
J gene: TRBJ1-3
CDR3 length: 16

CDR3 protein: CASSLGTADYNEQFF
CDR3 DNA: TGTGCCAGCAGCCTGGGGACAGCCGACTACAATGAGCAGTTCTTC
clone size: NA
D gene: TRBD1
V gene: TRBV5-4
J gene: TRBJ2-1
CDR3 length: 15

CDR3 protein: CASSLSPGSYSPLHF
CDR3 DNA: TGTGCCAGCAGTTTATCTCCAGGAAGTTATTCACCCCTCCACTTT
clone size: NA
D gene: NA
V gene: TRBV27
J gene: TRBJ1-6
CDR3 length: 15

CDR3 protein: CASSVDSGSYNEQFF
CDR3 DNA: TGTGCCAGCAGCGTAGACAGCGGCTCCTACAATGAGCAGTTCTTC
clone size: NA
D gene: NA
V gene: TRBV9
J gene: TRBJ2-1
CDR3 length: 15

CDR3 protein: CASSQEAGVGNTEAFF
CDR3 DNA: TGCGCCAGCAGCCAAGAGGCAGGGGTTGGAAACACTGAAGCTTTCTTT
clone size: NA
D gene: NA
V gene: TRBV4-1
J gene: TRBJ1-1
CDR3 length: 16

CDR3 protein: CAIQGFYNSPLHF
CDR3 DNA: TGTGCCATACAGGGCTTCTATAATTCACCCCTCCACTTT
clone size: NA
D gene: NA
V gene: TRBV10-3
J gene: TRBJ1-6
CDR3 length: 13

CDR3 protein: CASSQLVRQGPTNPLHF
CDR3 DNA: TGCGCCAGCAGCCAACTGGTCCGCCAGGGGCCTACGAATCCCCTCCACTTT
clone size: once
D gene: NA
V gene: TRBV4-1
J gene: TRBJ1-6
CDR3 length: 17

CDR3 protein: CASSVSGGVYNEQFF
CDR3 DNA: TGTGCCAGCAGCGTTAGCGGGGGGGTATACAATGAGCAGTTCTTC
clone size: NA
D gene: TRBD2
V gene: TRBV11-2
J gene: TRBJ2-1
CDR3 length: 15

CDR3 protein: CASSFYTINYGYTF
CDR3 DNA: TGTGCCAGCAGCTTTTACACCATTAACTATGGCTACACCTTC
clone size: NA
D gene: NA
V gene: TRBV7-2
J gene: TRBJ1-2
CDR3 length: 14

CDR3 protein: CASSLLAGNTEAFF
CDR3 DNA: TGTGCCAGTAGCCTATTAGCGGGGAACACTGAAGCTTTCTTT
clone size: NA
D gene: NA
V gene: TRBV14
J gene: TRBJ1-1
CDR3 length: 14

CDR3 protein: CASSHGQGYGYTF
CDR3 DNA: TGTGCCAGCAGCCACGGACAGGGGTATGGCTACACCTTC
clone size: NA
D gene: TRBD1
V gene: TRBV3-1/TRBV3-2
J gene: TRBJ1-2
CDR3 length: 13

CDR3 protein: CASSPGTATNEKLFF
CDR3 DNA: TGTGCCAGTAGTCCCGGGACGGCAACTAATGAAAAACTGTTTTTT
clone size: NA
D gene: NA
V gene: TRBV19
J gene: TRBJ1-4
CDR3 length: 15

CDR3 protein: CASSDTGRTEAFF
CDR3 DNA: TGTGCCAGCAGCGATACAGGGCGGACTGAAGCTTTCTTT
clone size: NA
D gene: NA
V gene: TRBV11-2
J gene: TRBJ1-1
CDR3 length: 13

CDR3 protein: CASSRVSGEQFF
CDR3 DNA: TGTGCCAGCAGCCGAGTTAGCGGGGAGCAGTTCTTC
clone size: NA
D gene: TRBD2
V gene: TRBV3-1/TRBV3-2
J gene: TRBJ2-1
CDR3 length: 12